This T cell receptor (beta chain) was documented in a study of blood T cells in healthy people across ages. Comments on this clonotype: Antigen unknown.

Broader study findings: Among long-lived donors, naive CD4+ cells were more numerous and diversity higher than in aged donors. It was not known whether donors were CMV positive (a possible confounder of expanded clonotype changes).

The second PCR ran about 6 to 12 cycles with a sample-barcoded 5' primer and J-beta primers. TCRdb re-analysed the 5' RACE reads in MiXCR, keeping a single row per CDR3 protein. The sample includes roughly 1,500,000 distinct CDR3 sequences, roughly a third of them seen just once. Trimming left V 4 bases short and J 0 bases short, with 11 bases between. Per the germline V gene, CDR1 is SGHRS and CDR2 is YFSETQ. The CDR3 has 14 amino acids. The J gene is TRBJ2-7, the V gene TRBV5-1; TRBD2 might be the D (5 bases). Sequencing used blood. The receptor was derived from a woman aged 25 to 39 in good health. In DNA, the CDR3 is TGCGCCAGCAGCGCACCGGGATCCTCCTACGAGCAGTACTTC. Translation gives CASSAPGSSYEQYF.